The rows below give T cell receptor beta chains drawn from one sample of a study of a mutant IDH1 vaccine in newly diagnosed glioma. Profiled with immunoSEQ multiplex PCR; TCRdb holds only in-frame clones, not every one. The sample consists of approximately 70,000 clones, about four fifths of them appearing once. The sample consisted of PBMCs, taken from a glioma patient treated with radiotherapy, temozolomide or both. Every receptor here comes from a man between 50 and 59 years old with glioma. Both conserved end residues are part of each CDR3. The D gene is left open where the match is weak.

d_gene,j_gene,v_gene,CDR3aa,CDR3nt
.,TRBJ1-1,TRBV5-1,CASSPTDTEAFF,TGCGCCAGCAGCCCGACAGACACTGAAGCTTTCTTT
TRBD2,TRBJ2-5,TRBV5-4,CASSLAGGAGETQYF,TGTGCCAGCAGCTTGGCGGGGGGGGCCGGGGAGACCCAGTACTTC
.,TRBJ1-1,TRBV27,CASSYSTMNTEAFF,TGTGCCAGCAGTTATTCCACGATGAACACTGAAGCTTTCTTT
.,TRBJ1-5,TRBV5-6,CASSLTGSDQPQHF,TGTGCCAGCAGCCTTACAGGGTCCGATCAGCCCCAGCATTTT
TRBD1,TRBJ1-1,TRBV10-3,CAISVGTGNTEAFF,TGTGCCATCAGTGTCGGGACAGGGAACACTGAAGCTTTCTTT
.,TRBJ2-5,TRBV15,CATTPGAWAGGKETQYF,TGTGCCACCACCCCCGGTGCATGGGCAGGGGGGAAGGAGACCCAGTACTTC
TRBD2,TRBJ2-1,TRBV9,CASSVDERGVGEQFF,TGTGCCAGCAGCGTAGACGAGCGGGGGGTGGGTGAGCAGTTCTTC
.,TRBJ1-1,TRBV6-6,CASSVTVNTEAFF,TGTGCCAGCAGTGTTACAGTGAACACTGAAGCTTTCTTT
TRBD1,TRBJ1-5,TRBV19,CASSRTGTNQPQHF,TGTGCCAGTAGTAGGACAGGGACCAATCAGCCCCAGCATTTT
.,TRBJ2-1,TRBV19,CASSPPGTTEDEQFF,TGTGCCAGTAGCCCGCCCGGGACAACCGAGGATGAGCAGTTCTTC